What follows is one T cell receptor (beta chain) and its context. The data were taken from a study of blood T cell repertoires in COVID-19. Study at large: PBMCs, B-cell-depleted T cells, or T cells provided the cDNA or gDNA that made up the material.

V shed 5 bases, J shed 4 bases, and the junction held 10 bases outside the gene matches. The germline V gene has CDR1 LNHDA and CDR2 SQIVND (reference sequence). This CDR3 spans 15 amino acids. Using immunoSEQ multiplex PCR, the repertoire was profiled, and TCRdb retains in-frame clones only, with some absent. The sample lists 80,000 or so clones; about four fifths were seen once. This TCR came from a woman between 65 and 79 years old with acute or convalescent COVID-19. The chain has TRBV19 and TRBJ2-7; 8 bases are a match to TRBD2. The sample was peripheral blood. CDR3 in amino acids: CASSPPGLENYEQYF. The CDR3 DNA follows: TGTGCCAGTAGTCCCCCGGGACTAGAAAATTACGAGCAGTACTTC.